Sequencing of this T cell receptor beta chain was carried out in a study of CD8 T cells in Susac syndrome (dated by TCRdb to 2018 to 2020). For the wider study: The study used repertoire sequencing to test whether antigen drove CD8+ T cell activation and differentiation in Susac syndrome. The research as a whole found: The number of individuals in the TCR sequencing and HLA analysis was recognized as being relatively small.

Including cysteine and phenylalanine, the CDR3 has 15 amino acids. The only DNA kept is the CDR3, 45 bases in frame from the first base. CDR1 is given as SSHAT and CDR2 as FNYEAQ, both from the germline V gene (reference sequence). A single count supports this clonotype. This receptor's antigen is unknown. A read error may produce the germline difference seen at one junction end. RNA was extracted using the RNeasy kit, and about 0.45 to 1 microgram was reverse transcribed with random hexamers. TCR beta CDR3 regions were amplified with the immunoSEQ multiplex PCR assay covering 54 Vbeta and 13 Jbeta segments. Bias from PCR amplification was corrected by using a synthetic template baseline for primer optimization and for computational correction. Regarding the original processing steps: Reads were assigned to V, D and J genes according to IMGT and analyzed in immunoSEQ Analyzer, with only productive sequences retained. Clonality was computed as one minus Shannon entropy normalized by log2 of the number of productive unique sequences. For each patient and control, public and private clones were evaluated within the 100 most prevalent clones. Clones were defined as Susac-specific if absent from the healthy and MS cohorts, from roughly 1,100 published viral clones and from other ImmuneACCESS disease sequences. TCRdb reprocessing: public reads trimmed at Q25 with fastp, clones called with MiXCR, in-frame beta chains kept. Rows with one shared CDR3 protein collapse into an entry with the most common genes and DNA. TCRdb's processing, not the study's, gives the V and J calls here. The sample table lists some 190,000 distinct CDR3 sequences, 90% to 96% of them with a count of one. The ten most abundant clones make up approximately 0.09% of the sample.

Peripheral blood CD8+ and CD4+ T cells from healthy donors, Susac syndrome patients and multiple sclerosis patients were profiled using high-throughput TCR beta sequencing. The multiple sclerosis controls were treatment-naive patients who had stable or active relapsing-remitting disease and met the revised McDonald criteria. Bulk CD8+ and CD4+ T cells were purified by magnetic negative isolation, whereas CD8+ TEMRA cells were enriched by FACS. Blood was collected in EDTA tubes and processed within 24 hours, with PBMCs isolated through density gradient centrifugation. PBMCs destined for TCR sequencing were cryopreserved in liquid nitrogen and later thawed in a 37 °C water bath. The sorted or isolated CD4+, CD8+ and CD8+ TEMRA cells reached a purity of at least 90%.

Sequenced: CD4+ T cells from PBMCs. The V gene is TRBV7-7 and the J gene is TRBJ2-1; no confident D gene assignment can be made. This TCR came from a human donor with multiple sclerosis. CDR3 reads: CASSPIGGSYNEQFF. The sequenced DNA: TGTGCTAGCAGTCCTATAGGCGGTTCCTACAATGAGCAGTTCTTC.